This T cell receptor (beta chain) was profiled in a study of patients and donors after allogeneic stem cell transplantation. TCRdb fed the RT-PCR reads into MiXCR, producing one record per CDR3 protein. The sample yields roughly 960,000 distinct CDR3 sequences, more than 15% seen once. Per germline, CDR1 DFQATT and CDR2 SNEGSKA (reference sequence). This CDR3 contains 13 residues. Trimming at V came to 3 bases and at J to 7 bases, leaving 8 bases not matched to a gene. This chain connects TRBV20-1 to TRBJ1-2; TRBD1 aligns across 7 bases. This sequence originates from a human donor who was either an allogeneic HSCT recipient or a stem cell or donor lymphocyte infusion donor (not recorded which). It is not recorded whose cells these are; they may come from a transplant donor. Sequencing used blood, either unsorted or a sorted T cell fraction (not recorded which). CDR3 region: CSASTDRATGYTF. CDR3 nucleotide sequence: TGCAGTGCTAGCACCGACAGGGCCACTGGCTACACCTTC.